This is a list of T cell receptor beta chains from one sample in a study of sequential checkpoint blockade in melanoma. TCRdb keeps only in-frame clones here, not all; method: immunoSEQ multiplex PCR. The table includes 10,000 to 15,000 clones, less than 75% detected once. The sample was CD8+ T cells sorted from blood (inferred from file names), taken from a patient given nivolumab and ipilimumab in sequence. These receptors all stem from a human donor with melanoma. Both conserved end residues are part of each CDR3. Each record gives: D gene, clone size, J gene, V gene, CDR3 DNA, CDR3 protein. The D gene is left open where the match is weak. Part of the rows lack a size; the others show once, few, many or a class for expanded clones.

>NA|NA|TRBJ1-2|TRBV27
TGTGCCAGCAGTTCCGGGGGGGGGCTTGGCTACACCTTC
CASSSGGGLGYTF
>NA|NA|TRBJ2-7|TRBV28
TGTGCCAGCAGTCCTTATGCGGGTGGGTCGTCCGAGCAGTACTTC
CASSPYAGGSSEQYF
>NA|NA|TRBJ2-5|TRBV5-8
TGTGCCAGCAGCGCGGACATGGAGCAGTACTTC
CASSADMEQYF
>NA|NA|TRBJ2-1|TRBV2
TGTGCCAGCAGTGGGGCCGGATACAATGAGCAGTTCTTC
CASSGAGYNEQFF
>NA|NA|TRBJ2-7|TRBV9
TGTGCCAGCAGCGTATCTGGGAACGGGGACGAGCAGTACTTC
CASSVSGNGDEQYF
>TRBD1|NA|TRBJ2-7|TRBV7-9
TGTGCCAGCAGCCCCGGGACAGGGTCCTACGAGCAGTACTTC
CASSPGTGSYEQYF
>NA|NA|TRBJ1-4|TRBV9
TGTGCCAGCAGCGAAACAGGGCATAATGAAAAACTGTTTTTT
CASSETGHNEKLFF
>NA|NA|TRBJ2-5|TRBV7-6
TGTGCCAGCAGCTTCTACTTTATTGTAACAGCGTACTTC
CASSFYFIVTAYF
>NA|once|TRBJ2-7|TRBV5-3
TGTGCCAGCAGCTCATCCCGGGACACTCTTTACGAGCAGTACTTC
CASSSSRDTLYEQYF
>TRBD1|few|TRBJ1-5|TRBV7-6
TGTGCCAGCAGCTTATTTACAGGGGGCGGGCAGCCCCAGCATTTT
CASSLFTGGGQPQHF
>NA|many|TRBJ1-2|TRBV5-4
TGTGCCAGCAGCTTTAGGGAGAACTATGGCTACACCTTC
CASSFRENYGYTF
>NA|once|TRBJ2-7|TRBV27
TGTGCCAGCGGCCCTGGGGCCTACTACGAGCAGTACTTC
CASGPGAYYEQYF
>TRBD1|NA|TRBJ1-2|TRBV19
TGTGCCAGGACTGCGGGGGACAGGGGGCATGGCTACACCTTC
CARTAGDRGHGYTF
>TRBD1|NA|TRBJ2-7|TRBV4-3
TGCGCCAGCAGCCAAGAAGGCACAGGGGACAGCTACGAGCAGTACTTC
CASSQEGTGDSYEQYF
>TRBD1|once|TRBJ2-7|TRBV29-1
TGCAGCGTCCACCGGGACAGCTCCTACGAGCAGTACTTC
CSVHRDSSYEQYF
>TRBD2|NA|TRBJ2-1|TRBV4-1
TGCGCCAGCAGCCATTGGGCTAGCGGGAGTGCTTTCAATGAGCAGTTCTTC
CASSHWASGSAFNEQFF
>NA|few|TRBJ1-4|TRBV4-2
TGTGCCAGCAGCCAAGACCAACAGGACCCTAATGAAAAACTGTTTTTT
CASSQDQQDPNEKLFF
>TRBD1|NA|TRBJ1-2|TRBV2
TGTGCCAGCGTGGGGACAGGGGGGGCTAACTATGGCTACACCTTC
CASVGTGGANYGYTF
>NA|NA|TRBJ2-3|TRBV4-3
TGCGCCAGCAGCCCGCAGGGGTCCGGCACAGATACGCAGTATTTT
CASSPQGSGTDTQYF
>NA|NA|TRBJ2-7|TRBV27
TGTGCCAGCAGTAAGGACATATCGAGCTCCTACGAGCAGTACTTC
CASSKDISSSYEQYF
>NA|NA|TRBJ2-1|TRBV7-9
TGTGCCAGCAGCTCTGGGGCAGGGGCCTACAATGAGCAGTTCTTC
CASSSGAGAYNEQFF
>TRBD1|NA|TRBJ1-2|TRBV27
TGTGCCAGCAGTTCACCTTCCGGGACAGGGGCATATGGCTACACCTTC
CASSSPSGTGAYGYTF
>NA|NA|TRBJ1-1|TRBV30
TGTGCCTGGAGTTTGGCCGGGGGCACTGAAGCTTTCTTT
CAWSLAGGTEAFF
>TRBD2|NA|TRBJ2-2|TRBV5-1
TGCGCCAGCAGCTTGGGGCCACTAGCGGTGGGGGTTCTGGCCGGGGAGCTGTTTTTT
CASSLGPLAVGVLAGELFF
>NA|NA|TRBJ1-5|TRBV6-5
TGTGCCAGCGGGCCAGCTAATCAGCCCCAGCATTTT
CASGPANQPQHF
>NA|NA|TRBJ2-6|TRBV19
TGTGCCAGTAGTATTAGCTCTGGGGCCAACGTCCTGACTTTC
CASSISSGANVLTF
>TRBD2|once|TRBJ2-2|TRBV9
TGTGCCAGCAGCCTGGGGGGGACCGGGGAGCTGTTTTTT
CASSLGGTGELFF
>NA|NA|TRBJ2-7|TRBV4-2
TGTGCCAGCAGCCAAGAGTACCCTGGGGACTACGAGCAGTACTTC
CASSQEYPGDYEQYF